This T cell receptor (beta chain) was identified in a study of blood T cell repertoires in COVID-19. In the study overall: Specimens from acute and convalescent COVID-19 originated in the United States, Italy and Spain.

This table comes from immunoSEQ multiplex PCR, and its TCRdb copy is limited to in-frame clones, with some not included. Among 250,000 to 300,000 clones listed, over 80% were seen once. The CDR3 extends over 16 amino acids. V lost 2 bases to trimming and J lost 5 bases, with 17 bases between them. From germline, CDR1 is MNHNS and CDR2 SASEGT. The chain uses TRBV6-1 and TRBJ2-3; D perhaps matches TRBD2 (5 bases). This clonotype originated in a man in his fifties or sixties who had recovered from COVID-19. Sequenced input: peripheral blood. CDR3 amino acids: CASSESFMRVRDTQYF. The CDR3 DNA follows: TGTGCCAGCAGTGAAAGTTTTATGAGGGTTAGAGATACGCAGTATTTT.